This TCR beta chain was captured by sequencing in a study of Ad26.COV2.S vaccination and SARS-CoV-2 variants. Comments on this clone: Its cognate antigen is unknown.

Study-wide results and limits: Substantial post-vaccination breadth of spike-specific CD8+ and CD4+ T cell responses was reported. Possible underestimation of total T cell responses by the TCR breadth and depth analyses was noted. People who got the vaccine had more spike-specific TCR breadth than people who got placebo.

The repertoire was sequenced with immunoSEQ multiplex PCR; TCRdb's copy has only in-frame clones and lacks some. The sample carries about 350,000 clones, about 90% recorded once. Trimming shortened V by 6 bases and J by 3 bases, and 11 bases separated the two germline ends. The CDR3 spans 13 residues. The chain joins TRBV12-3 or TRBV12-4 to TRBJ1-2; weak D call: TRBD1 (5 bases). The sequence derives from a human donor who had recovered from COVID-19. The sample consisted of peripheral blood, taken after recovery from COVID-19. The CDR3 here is CASSVREDYGYTF. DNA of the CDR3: TGTGCCAGCAGCGTCAGGGAAGACTATGGCTACACCTTC.